A selection of T cell receptor beta chains follows, all from one sample in a study of blood T cell repertoires in COVID-19. Data came from immunoSEQ multiplex PCR; TCRdb stores just in-frame clones and leaves some out. The sample holds about 290,000 clones, 70% to 90% seen once. The sequencing sample was made of peripheral blood. The receptor source for this set is a woman aged 25 to 39 with active or convalescent COVID-19. Each CDR3 is given with its conserved first and last residue. D genes are given only for firm matches. Only part of the rows carry a size: once, few, many, or a class if the clone is expanded.

CDR3 length	V gene	D gene	J gene	clone size	CDR3 DNA	CDR3 protein
13	TRBV6-5	NA	TRBJ2-5	NA	TGTGCCGGAACAAAACAGGGTATGGAGACCCAGTACTTC	CAGTKQGMETQYF
11	TRBV5-1	NA	TRBJ1-2	NA	TGCGCCAGCACCTCGGGGGGCGGCTACACCTTC	CASTSGGGYTF
14	TRBV21-1	NA	TRBJ1-2	NA	TGTGCCAGCAGCAACGACAGGGGGAATTCGCGCTACACCTTC	CASSNDRGNSRYTF
16	TRBV7-5	NA	TRBJ2-5	NA	TGTGCCAGAAGCCTAACCGGGACTAGAGGTGGGGAGACCCAGTACTTC	CARSLTGTRGGETQYF
16	TRBV7-2	TRBD2	TRBJ2-3	NA	TGTGCCAGCAGCAGAGATAGCGGGAGTAGCACAGATACGCAGTATTTT	CASSRDSGSSTDTQYF
15	TRBV3-1/TRBV3-2	TRBD1	TRBJ1-2	NA	TGTGCCAGCAGAGATCAGGGGACAGGGAACTATGGCTACACCTTC	CASRDQGTGNYGYTF
15	TRBV19	NA	TRBJ1-4	NA	TGTGCCAGTAGGACAGATGGGACTCCGGTCGAAAAACTGTTTTTT	CASRTDGTPVEKLFF
15	TRBV11-3	NA	TRBJ2-1	NA	TGTGCCAGCAGCTTATCACAAAACAAGAACAATGAGCAGTTCTTC	CASSLSQNKNNEQFF
15	TRBV9	TRBD1	TRBJ2-1	NA	TGTGCCAGCAGCCCCAGATCCGACAGGGGTAATGAGCAGTTCTTC	CASSPRSDRGNEQFF
15	TRBV5-1	NA	TRBJ2-5	NA	TGCGCCAGCAGCGCCTGGCCCAGGGAACCAGAGACCCAGTACTTC	CASSAWPREPETQYF
14	TRBV10-3	NA	TRBJ1-3	NA	TGTGCCATCAGTGACGGGGGGGCCGGAAACACCATATATTTT	CAISDGGAGNTIYF
14	TRBV6-6	NA	TRBJ1-3	few	TGTGCCGTCAAACCGGACTTCTCTGGAAACACCATATATTTT	CAVKPDFSGNTIYF
13	TRBV10-3	NA	TRBJ2-7	NA	TGTGCCATCAGTGAGTCGGAGGGCTACGAGCAGTACTTC	CAISESEGYEQYF
13	TRBV7-2	NA	TRBJ1-2	NA	TGTGCCAGCAGCTTCCGGGTCCTCGAAGGCTACACCTTC	CASSFRVLEGYTF